Presented here are 20 T cell receptor beta chains from one specimen sequenced in a study of T cells in Graves' hyperthyroidism and ophthalmopathy. Regions amplified from RNA transcripts were the TCR beta CDR3 regions. HTBI primers were employed in a first-round RT-PCR of the TCR CDR3. TCRdb re-called the multiplex PCR reads with MiXCR, one entry per CDR3 protein. In the table there are more than 600,000 distinct CDR3 sequences, 16% of which are singletons. Material for sequencing was blood. These receptors were taken from a man younger than 30 with Graves' hyperthyroidism.

The rearrangement uses TRBV7-2 and TRBJ2-7; perhaps TRBD1 as D (5 bases). From germline, CDR1 is SGHTA and CDR2 FQGNSA. The CDR3 loop spans 14 amino acids. Between the trimmed V and J ends, which lost 1 base and 6 bases, there was a span of 13 bases. Here the CDR3 DNA reads TGTGCCAGCAGCTTAGTAGGCCAGGGCCGCGAGCAGTACTTC. It encodes CASSLVGQGREQYF.

The chain links TRBV4-2 to TRBJ2-7; 7 nucleotides match TRBD2. The CDR3 length is 20 residues. Per germline, CDR1 LGHNA and CDR2 YNFKEQ. Trimming at V came to 1 base and at J to 3 bases, leaving 21 bases not matched to a gene. The CDR3 bases are TGTGCCAGCAGCCAAGGGCCGGGGCGCCGGGTCGGTGGGGGGGGCTACGAGCAGTACTTC. Translation gives CASSQGPGRRVGGGGYEQYF.

There are a few counts of this clonotype. This CDR3 is CASRDLGTGYNSPLHF. CDR3 sequence (DNA): TGTGCCAGCAGGGACCTCGGGACAGGATATAATTCACCCCTCCACTTT. The rearrangement uses TRBV7-2 and TRBJ1-6; 8 bases align to TRBD1. Germline V CDR1 and CDR2: SGHTA, FQGNSA. With 6 bases clipped from V and 4 bases from J, the junction kept 8 bases outside the gene matches. The CDR3 is made up of 16 amino acids.

This clonotype was recorded many times. The chain carries TRBV28 and TRBJ2-1; TRBD2 is a possible D gene (6 bases). The germline V gene encodes CDR1 MDHEN and CDR2 SYDVKM. The CDR3 runs 13 residues. V lost 7 bases, J lost 8 bases, and 15 bases lay in between. The CDR3 DNA reads TGTGCCAGCACTCTGAGGAGGGGCGATGAGCAGTTCTTC. It yields the protein CASTLRRGDEQFF.

The genes are TRBV4-3 and TRBJ2-7; D gene uncertain. Germline assignment: CDR1 LGHNA and CDR2 YSLEER. The CDR3 has 13 amino acids. Between the trimmed V and J ends, which lost 0 bases and 4 bases, there was a span of 7 bases. CDR3 loop: CASSQEGEYEQYF. CDR3 DNA sequence: TGCGCCAGCAGCCAAGAAGGAGAGTACGAGCAGTACTTC.

This clonotype was counted ten times or more. J is TRBJ2-1 and V is TRBV3-1, with TRBD2 identical over 13 bases. Germline loops: CDR1 LGHDT, CDR2 YNNKEL (reference sequence). J lost 7 bases, V lost 4 bases, and 10 bases had no gene match. The length of the CDR3 is 17 residues. CDR3 loop: CASSPHRTSGRLNEQFF. The CDR3 DNA reads TGTGCCAGCAGCCCCCACCGGACTAGCGGGAGACTTAATGAGCAGTTCTTC.

This clonotype was seen a few times. This sequence joins TRBV24-1 and TRBJ1-2; possible D gene TRBD1, 5 bases. V was pared by 0 bases and J by 5 bases, with 15 bases between. CDR1 and CDR2 from the germline V gene are KGHDR and SFDVKD. This CDR3 comprises 16 residues. Here the CDR3 reads CATSDLKGREIYGYTF. The CDR3, as DNA: TGTGCCACCAGTGATTTGAAGGGCAGGGAGATTTATGGCTACACCTTC.

There are a few counts of this clonotype. The chain is built from TRBV20-1 and TRBJ2-5; no clear D gene. The CDR3 consists of 16 residues. Germline V CDR1 and CDR2: DFQATT, SNEGSKA (reference sequence). With 4 bases removed from V and 0 bases from J, the gap between germline ends came to 18 bases. For the CDR3, the DNA is TGCAGTGCTAAAACCTGGCGGCCCCCGTACCAAGAGACCCAGTACTTC. As protein: CSAKTWRPPYQETQYF.

This chain connects TRBV19 to TRBJ2-3; D call uncertain. The CDR3 contains 14 residues. CDR1 and CDR2 from the germline V gene are LNHDA and SQIVND (reference sequence). V was trimmed by 5 bases and J by 0 bases, leaving 9 bases between them. DNA for the CDR3: TGTGCCAGTAGTCCTTCTCCTAGCACAGATACGCAGTATTTT. It is translated as CASSPSPSTDTQYF.

This chain joins TRBV5-1 and TRBJ2-3; 9 bases line up with TRBD2. Germline V CDR1 and CDR2: SGHRS, YFSETQ. The CDR3 sequence is 17 residues long. V lost 4 bases, J lost 0 bases, and 9 bases stayed unmatched. The CDR3 DNA sequence: TGCGCCAGCAGCCGTGGCGGGGGGGCAGCCAGCACAGATACGCAGTATTTT. This encodes CASSRGGGAASTDTQYF. Variable domain in full (rest from reference TRBV5-1 and TRBJ2-3): KAGVTQTPRYLIKTRGQQVTLSCSPISGHRSVSWYQQTPGQGLQFLFEYFSETQRNKGNFPGRFSGRQFSNSRSEMNVSTLELGDSALYLCASSRGGGAASTDTQYFGPGTRLTVL.

V and J are TRBV6-1 and TRBJ2-7, with D possibly being TRBD1 (6 bases). CDR3 size: 15 residues. Germline V gene lookup returns CDR1 MNHNS and CDR2 SASEGT. Trimming cost V 2 bases and J 4 bases, with 15 bases left between them. The CDR3 spells CASSESGGGGYEQYF. CDR3 nucleotide sequence: TGTGCCAGCAGTGAATCTGGTGGGGGCGGGTACGAGCAGTACTTC.

In its sample, this clonotype was seen a few times. This rearrangement joins TRBV20-1 to TRBJ2-1; TRBD2 is a possible D gene (6 bases). Germline CDR1 DFQATT, CDR2 SNEGSKA (reference sequence). The V and J ends lost 5 bases and 7 bases respectively, with 15 bases between them. The CDR3 contains 13 residues. The CDR3 protein is CSADHSGLNEQFF. The CDR3 bases are TGCAGTGCTGACCACAGCGGACTAAATGAGCAGTTCTTC.

About this clonotype itself: A much larger clonotype is one base distant, so this may be a read error. This chain joins TRBV2 and TRBJ2-4, with TRBD2 matching 9 bases. Looked up from germline, CDR1 is SNHLY and CDR2 is FYNNEI. V was clipped by 5 bases and J by 1 base; unmatched bases: 6. The CDR3 runs 16 residues. CDR3 nucleotides: TGTGCCAGCAGTCTTTCTAGCGGGGAGGCCAAAAACATTCAGTACTTC. Translation gives CASSLSSGEAKNIQYF.

This clonotype has a handful of counts. This chain uses TRBV12-3 or TRBV12-4 with TRBJ2-1; tentatively, D is TRBD1 or TRBD2 (6 bases each). The ends were cut back, 6 bases at V and 9 bases at J, with 18 bases in the middle. This CDR3 comprises 14 residues. CDR3 coding DNA: TGTGCCAGCAGCTTGAGGGGGAGACTAGGTGAGCAGTTCTTC. Its protein product is CASSLRGRLGEQFF.

This clonotype has a handful of counts. The CDR3 nucleotides are TGTGCCAGCAGTGAATCCGGACACGGACAAGAGACCCAGTACTTC. This encodes CASSESGHGQETQYF. V and J are TRBV25-1 and TRBJ2-5; D may be TRBD1 (5 bases). The germline V gene encodes CDR1 MGHDK and CDR2 SYGVNS. Trimming left V 1 base short and J 2 bases short, with 11 bases between. This CDR3 has 15 amino acids.

This clonotype was found many times. The rearrangement joins TRBV2 to TRBJ1-5, with 7 bases that match TRBD1. CDR3 length equals 13 residues. Germline CDR1 SNHLY, CDR2 FYNNEI. V shed 8 bases and J 11 bases; nucleotides not matched to a gene: 12. The CDR3 protein is CASRSRTGQAQHF. The CDR3 DNA follows: TGTGCCAGCCGTTCTAGGACAGGACAGGCCCAGCATTTT.

The CDR3 is CSAAGVAGVPDTQYF. The CDR3 DNA reads TGCAGTGCTGCTGGAGTGGCGGGAGTACCAGATACGCAGTATTTT. The chain joins TRBV20-1 to TRBJ2-3, with 7 bases that match TRBD2. In germline, CDR1 is DFQATT, CDR2 SNEGSKA (reference sequence). The CDR3 is 15 residues long. The V and J ends lost 5 bases and 4 bases, in that order; junction bases with no gene match: 12.

This clonotype was counted a single time. The chain uses TRBV4-3 and TRBJ1-5; no firm D call. The CDR3 is made up of 15 amino acids. CDR1 is LGHNA and CDR2 is YSLEER in the germline V gene. The ends were cut back, 0 bases at V and 9 bases at J, with 15 bases in the middle. The chain's CDR3 is CASSQDPSSILPQHF. In DNA form, the CDR3 reads TGCGCCAGCAGCCAAGATCCGAGTAGTATTTTGCCCCAGCATTTT.

Many counts were recorded for this clonotype. The V gene is TRBV2, the J gene TRBJ2-4; D may correspond to TRBD1 or TRBD2 (5 bases each). CDR3 length equals 15 residues. Germline CDR1 is SNHLY and CDR2 is FYNNEI. V shed 2 bases and J shed 6 bases, with 14 bases lying between them. DNA of the CDR3: TGTGCCAGCAGTGAAAGTGCAGGGACCCTAAACATTCAGTACTTC. As protein: CASSESAGTLNIQYF.

The rearrangement uses TRBV4-2 and TRBJ2-4, with a weak D call TRBD1 (6 bases). Germline CDR1 reads LGHNA; CDR2 reads YNFKEQ. V was cut by 1 base and J by 8 bases, with 12 bases left in between. The CDR3 is made up of 14 amino acids. This CDR3 is CASSQGTGQHIQYF. In DNA form, the CDR3 reads TGTGCCAGCAGCCAAGGTACAGGGCAGCACATTCAGTACTTC.